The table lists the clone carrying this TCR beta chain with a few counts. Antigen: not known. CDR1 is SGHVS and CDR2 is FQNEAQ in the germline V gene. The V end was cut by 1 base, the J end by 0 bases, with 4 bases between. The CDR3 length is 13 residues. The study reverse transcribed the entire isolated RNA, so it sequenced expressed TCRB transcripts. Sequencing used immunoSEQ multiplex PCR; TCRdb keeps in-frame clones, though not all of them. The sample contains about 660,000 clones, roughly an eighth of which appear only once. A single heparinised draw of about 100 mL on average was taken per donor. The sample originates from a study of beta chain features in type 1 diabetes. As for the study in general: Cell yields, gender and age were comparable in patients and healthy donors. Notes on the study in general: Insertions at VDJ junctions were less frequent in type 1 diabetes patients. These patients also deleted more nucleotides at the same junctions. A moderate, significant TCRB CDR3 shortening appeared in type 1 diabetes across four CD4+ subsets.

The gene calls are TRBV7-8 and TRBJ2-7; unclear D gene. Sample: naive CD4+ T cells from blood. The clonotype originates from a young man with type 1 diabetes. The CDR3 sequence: CASSLGYSYEQYF. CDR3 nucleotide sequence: TGTGCCAGCAGCTTAGGCTACTCCTACGAGCAGTACTTC.